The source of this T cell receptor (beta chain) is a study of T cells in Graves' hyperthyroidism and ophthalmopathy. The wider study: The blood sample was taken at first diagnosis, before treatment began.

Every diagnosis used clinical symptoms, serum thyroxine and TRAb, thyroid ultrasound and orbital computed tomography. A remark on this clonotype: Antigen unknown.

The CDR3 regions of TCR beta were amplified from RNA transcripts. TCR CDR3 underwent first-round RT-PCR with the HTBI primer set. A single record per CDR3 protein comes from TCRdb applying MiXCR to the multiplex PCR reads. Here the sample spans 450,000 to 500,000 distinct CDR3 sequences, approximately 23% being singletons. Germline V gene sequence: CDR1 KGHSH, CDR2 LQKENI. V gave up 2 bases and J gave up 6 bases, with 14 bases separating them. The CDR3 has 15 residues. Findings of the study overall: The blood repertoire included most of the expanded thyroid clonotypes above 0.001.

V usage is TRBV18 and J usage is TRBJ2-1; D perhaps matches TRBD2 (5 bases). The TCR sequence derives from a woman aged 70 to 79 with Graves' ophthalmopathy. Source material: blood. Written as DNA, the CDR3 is TGTGCCAGCTCACCATCTGCGGGCCTCACCAATGAGCAGTTCTTC. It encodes CASSPSAGLTNEQFF. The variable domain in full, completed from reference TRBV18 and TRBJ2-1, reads NAGVMQNPRHLVRRRGQEARLRCSPMKGHSHVYWYRQLPEEGLKFMVYLQKENIIDESGMPKERFSAEFPKEGPSILRIQQVVRGDSAAYFCASSPSAGLTNEQFFGPGTRLTVL.